The 8 T cell receptor beta chains below were found in one sample sequenced in a study of shared clonotypes between healthy human individuals. Selected positively for CCR7 and CD45RO-negative, naive CD8 cells excluded terminally differentiated effector memory CD45RA+ cells. Profiling relied on immunoSEQ multiplex PCR, and the TCRdb table lists in-frame clones only, not all of them. The table lists hundreds of thousands of clones, roughly 98% of them singletons, with 0.3% in the top ten. The sequenced material came from naive CD8+ T cells sorted from blood. The origin of the receptors is a man under 40 in good health.

The V call is TRBV28, the J call TRBJ2-7; D is possibly TRBD1 (6 bases). Trimming pared 3 bases from V and 3 bases from J, leaving 9 bases between. The length of the CDR3 is 13 residues. Germline lookup yields CDR1 MDHEN and CDR2 SYDVKM. Written as DNA, the CDR3 is TGTGCCAGCAGTTTCGGACAGAACTACGAGCAGTACTTC. It is translated as CASSFGQNYEQYF.

The chain carries TRBV5-1 and TRBJ1-1; D unresolved. The length of the CDR3 is 13 residues. The V and J ends lost 5 bases and 3 bases respectively, with 11 bases between them. Germline lookup yields CDR1 SGHRS and CDR2 YFSETQ. The CDR3 coding sequence is TGCGCCAGCAGTGGCAGTTTGGACACTGAAGCTTTCTTT. Its translation: CASSGSLDTEAFF.

V usage is TRBV30 and J usage is TRBJ2-7; D gene ambiguous. From germline, CDR1 is GTSNPN and CDR2 SVGIG (reference sequence). Between the trimmed V and J ends, which lost 2 bases and 0 bases, there was a span of 8 bases. This CDR3 region has 13 residues. Here the CDR3 DNA reads TGTGCCTGGAGTCCACCGAGCTCCTACGAGCAGTACTTC. As protein: CAWSPPSSYEQYF.

J is TRBJ2-1 and V is TRBV5-1, with a weak D call TRBD1 (6 bases). The ends were cut back, 7 bases at V and 9 bases at J, with 14 bases in the middle. Germline assignment: CDR1 SGHRS and CDR2 YFSETQ. The CDR3 contains 12 residues. CDR3 loop: CASSGEGSEQFF. CDR3 DNA: TGCGCCAGCTCAGGGGAAGGTAGTGAGCAGTTCTTC.

V usage is TRBV4-2 and J usage is TRBJ2-7, with 9 bases matching TRBD2. This CDR3 is 13 amino acids long. V dropped 6 bases and J dropped 3; count of bases not matched to a gene: 3. Germline V gives CDR1 LGHNA, CDR2 YNFKEQ. The CDR3 loop is CASRTSGDYEQYF. Here the CDR3 DNA reads TGTGCCAGCAGGACTAGCGGTGACTACGAGCAGTACTTC.

About this clone itself: Other DNA sequences from this sample encode an identical CDR3 as well. The rearrangement joins TRBV27 to TRBJ2-7, with D perhaps given as TRBD1 or TRBD2 (5 bases each). Between the trimmed V and J ends, which lost 5 bases and 6 bases, there was a span of 14 bases. CDR1 and CDR2 (germline): MNHEY, SMNVEV (reference sequence). CDR3 length equals 13 residues. The chain's CDR3 is CASSPRGGREQYF. DNA of the CDR3: TGTGCCAGCAGTCCCCGTGGGGGTCGCGAGCAGTACTTC.

The CDR3 protein is CATSRGQGPSYGYTF. Written as DNA, the CDR3 is TGTGCCACCAGCAGAGGACAGGGACCCTCCTATGGCTACACCTTC. This sequence joins TRBV15 and TRBJ1-2; 7 bases are a match to TRBD1. Trimming took 1 base from V and 4 from J; bases not matched to a gene: 6. Germline V gives CDR1 LNHNV, CDR2 YYDKDF (reference sequence). There are 15 residues in the CDR3.

The sample holds one count of this clone. CDR3 sequence (DNA): TGTGCCAGCAAGGAAGGTAGGGGAGACGGGGCCAACGTCCTGACTTTC. It encodes CASKEGRGDGANVLTF. The chain employs TRBV9 and TRBJ2-6, with D perhaps given as TRBD1 or TRBD2 (5 bases each). CDR3 length equals 16 residues. V lost 6 bases to trimming and J lost 4 bases, with 17 bases between them. Germline V CDR1 and CDR2: SGDLS, YYNGEE. Based on the CDR3 plus reference TRBV9 and TRBJ2-6, the full variable domain is DSGVTQTPKHLITATGQRVTLRCSPRSGDLSVYWYQQSLDQGLQFLIQYYNGEERAKGNILERFSAQQFPDLHSELNLSSLELGDSALYFCASKEGRGDGANVLTFGAGSRLTVL.